This passage covers 2 T cell receptor beta chains from one sample sequenced in a study of shared clonotypes between healthy human individuals (dated by TCRdb to the early 2020s). Library method: the immunoSEQ multiplex PCR assay. TCRdb mirrors the immuneACCESS table, restricted to in-frame sequences. Some clones are absent from its copies; in checked studies, under half trace to an unresolved V gene, and the reason for the others is unknown. This sample lists millions of clones; about 95% were detected once. The leading ten clones occupy 0.9% to 1.4% of the sample. CD8 naive samples were obtained by positive selection for CCR7 among CD45RO-negative cells, yielding a CD45RA+CCR7+ population from which TemRA cells were excluded. Sequencing used naive CD8+ T cells sorted from blood. The cell subset or site label here, explained by the study, means: CD45RA+CCR7+. The receptors come from a man younger than 35 in good health.

Turning to this clone: Different DNA sequences within this sample yield the same CDR3. J is TRBJ2-2 and V is TRBV7-9; D gene uncertain. Trimming shortened V by 3 bases and J by 1 base, and 6 bases separated the two germline ends. CDR1 is SEHNR and CDR2 is FQNEAQ in the germline V gene (reference sequence). The CDR3 has 14 amino acids. The CDR3 spells CASSLVQNTGELFF. As DNA, the CDR3 is TGTGCCAGCAGCTTGGTACAGAACACCGGGGAGCTGTTTTTT.

This chain joins TRBV11-3 and TRBJ1-4; D might be TRBD1 (5 bases). CDR1 and CDR2 from the germline V gene are SGHNT and YENEEA. The V gene lost 7 bases and the J gene lost 0 bases, with 18 bases spanning the gap. The CDR3 consists of 17 residues. In nucleotides, the CDR3 is TGTGCCAGCATTACCAACCGGGACCTCGCAACTAATGAAAAACTGTTTTTT. Amino acids: CASITNRDLATNEKLFF.